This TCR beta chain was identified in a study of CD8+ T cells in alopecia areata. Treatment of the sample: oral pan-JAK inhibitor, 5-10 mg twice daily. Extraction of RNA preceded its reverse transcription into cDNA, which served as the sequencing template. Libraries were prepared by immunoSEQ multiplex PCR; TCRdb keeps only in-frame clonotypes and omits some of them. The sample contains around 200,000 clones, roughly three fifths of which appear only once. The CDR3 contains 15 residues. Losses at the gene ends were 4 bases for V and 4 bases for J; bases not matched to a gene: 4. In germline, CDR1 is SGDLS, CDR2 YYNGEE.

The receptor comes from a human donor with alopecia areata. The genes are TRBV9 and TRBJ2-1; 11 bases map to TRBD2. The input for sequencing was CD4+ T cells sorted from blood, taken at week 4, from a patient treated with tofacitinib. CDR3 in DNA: TGTGCCAGCAGCTCTCGACTAGCGGGGTACAATGAGCAGTTCTTC. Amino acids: CASSSRLAGYNEQFF.